There are a few counts of the clone carrying this T cell receptor (gamma chain). Antigen: not known. Mismatch with germline at one junction end may stem from a read error. Sorted Vdelta1+ thymocytes were about 96% to 99.6% pure. Sequences come from RNA converted to cDNA by reverse transcription. The CDR3 regions were amplified by multiplex PCR from V-gene primers to a constant-region primer. TCRdb re-processed the multiplex PCR reads using CATT. This sample has about 36,000 gamma-chain clones, with 20% to 25% found just once. This specimen belongs to a study of Vδ1+ human thymocytes. Study-wide findings and caveats: Thymic TRG and TRD repertoires appeared highly polyclonal. Many TRG clonotypes were shared between donors; TRD repertoires were essentially private. Unexpected Vdelta2 sequences could cause misinterpretation of bulk repertoire data. About 20% of thymic delta-chain sequences were Vdelta2, with few Vdelta3, unlike blood Vdelta1+ controls.

Looked up from germline, CDR1 is GITISATS and CDR2 is ISYDGTV (reference sequence). The CDR3 spans 13 residues. This receptor was taken from a girl under three years old who had congenital heart surgery. The chain recombines TRGV9 with TRGJ1 or TRGJ2. The source material was Vdelta1+ gamma-delta thymocytes from the thymus. The subset: FACS-sorted CD3+ TCRalphabeta- TCRVdelta1+ TCRVdelta2- thymocytes. Here the CDR3 reads CALWEVHGYKNLF. The DNA of the CDR3 is TGTGCCTTGTGGGAGGTGCACGGTTATAAGAATCTCTTT.